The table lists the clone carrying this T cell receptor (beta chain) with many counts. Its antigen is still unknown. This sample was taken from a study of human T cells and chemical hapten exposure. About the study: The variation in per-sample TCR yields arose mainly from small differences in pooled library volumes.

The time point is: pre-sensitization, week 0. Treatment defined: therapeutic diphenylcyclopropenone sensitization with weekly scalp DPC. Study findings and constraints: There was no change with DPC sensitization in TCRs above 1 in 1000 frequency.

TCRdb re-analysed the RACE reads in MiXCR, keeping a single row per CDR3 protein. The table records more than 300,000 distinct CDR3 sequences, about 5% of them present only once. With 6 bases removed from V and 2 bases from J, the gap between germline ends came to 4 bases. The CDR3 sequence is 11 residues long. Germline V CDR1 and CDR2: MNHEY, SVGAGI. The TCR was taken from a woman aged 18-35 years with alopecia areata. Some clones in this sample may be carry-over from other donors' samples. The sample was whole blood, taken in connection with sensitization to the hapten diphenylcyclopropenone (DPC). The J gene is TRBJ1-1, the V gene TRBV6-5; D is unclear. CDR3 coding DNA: TGTGCCAGCAGGACTAACACTGAAGCTTTCTTT. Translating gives CASRTNTEAFF.